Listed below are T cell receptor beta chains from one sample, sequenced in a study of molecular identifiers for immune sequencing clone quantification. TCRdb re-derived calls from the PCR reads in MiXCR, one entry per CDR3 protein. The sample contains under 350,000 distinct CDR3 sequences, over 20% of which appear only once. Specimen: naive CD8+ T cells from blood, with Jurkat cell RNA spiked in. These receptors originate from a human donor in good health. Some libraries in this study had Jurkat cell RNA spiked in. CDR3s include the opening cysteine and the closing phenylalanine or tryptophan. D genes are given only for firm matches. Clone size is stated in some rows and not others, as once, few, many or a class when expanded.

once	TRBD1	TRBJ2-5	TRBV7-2	CASSFGYLQGFGETPYF	TGTGCCAGCAGCTTCGGGTACCTACAGGGGTTCGGAGAGACCCCGTACTTC
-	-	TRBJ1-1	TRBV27	CASSLLVGAADEAFF	TGTGCCAGCAGTTTACTCGTAGGGGCTGCGGATGAAGCTTTCTTT
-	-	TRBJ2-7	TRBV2	CASGTGMGEQYF	TGTGCCAGCGGAACAGGGATGGGCGAGCAGTACTTC
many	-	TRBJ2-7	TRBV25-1	CASSEYNDPYEQYF	TGTGCCAGCAGTGAATATAACGACCCCTACGAGCAGTACTTC
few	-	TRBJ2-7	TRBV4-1	CASSQGRRGTYEQYF	TGCGCCAGCAGCCAAGGACGGAGGGGAACCTACGAGCAGTACTTC
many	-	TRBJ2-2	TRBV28	CASTVPGRRTGELFF	TGTGCCAGCACCGTCCCAGGGCGCCGGACCGGGGAGCTGTTTTTT
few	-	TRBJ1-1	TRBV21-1	CARSPLDRGKTEAFF	TGTGCCAGATCACCTCTGGACAGGGGAAAGACTGAAGCTTTCTTT
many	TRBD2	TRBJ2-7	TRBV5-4	CASSLVGTSTYEQYF	TGTGCCAGCAGCTTGGTCGGGACTAGCACCTACGAGCAGTACTTC
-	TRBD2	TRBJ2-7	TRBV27	CARSWSGSYEQYF	TGTGCCCGCAGTTGGAGCGGGAGCTACGAGCAGTACTTC
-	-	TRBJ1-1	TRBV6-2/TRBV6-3	CASIQRPNTEAFF	TGTGCCAGCATTCAGAGGCCTAACACTGAAGCTTTCTTT
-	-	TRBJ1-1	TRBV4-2	CASSQTTASYEAFF	TGTGCCAGCAGCCAAACCACGGCCTCCTATGAAGCTTTCTTT
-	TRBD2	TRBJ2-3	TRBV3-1	CASSQLAGVPPDTQYF	TGTGCCAGCAGCCAACTAGCGGGGGTCCCTCCAGATACGCAGTATTTT
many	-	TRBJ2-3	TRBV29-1	CSVEGSTDTQYF	TGCAGCGTTGAAGGGAGCACAGATACGCAGTATTTT
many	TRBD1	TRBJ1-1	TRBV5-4	CASSIGQGEVGTEAFF	TGTGCCAGCAGCATCGGACAGGGGGAAGTAGGTACTGAAGCTTTCTTT